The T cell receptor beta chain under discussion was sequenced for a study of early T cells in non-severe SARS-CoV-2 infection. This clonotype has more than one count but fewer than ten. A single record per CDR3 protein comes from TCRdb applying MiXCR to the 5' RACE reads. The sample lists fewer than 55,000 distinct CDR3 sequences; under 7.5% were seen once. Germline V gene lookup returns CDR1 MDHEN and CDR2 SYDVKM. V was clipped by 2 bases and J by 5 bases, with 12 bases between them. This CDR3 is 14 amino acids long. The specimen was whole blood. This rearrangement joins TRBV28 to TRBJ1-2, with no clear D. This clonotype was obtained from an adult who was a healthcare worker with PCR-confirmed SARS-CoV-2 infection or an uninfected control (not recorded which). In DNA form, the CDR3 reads TGTGCCAGCAGTTTAATCAACTTAGGATATGGCTACACCTTC. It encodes CASSLINLGYGYTF.